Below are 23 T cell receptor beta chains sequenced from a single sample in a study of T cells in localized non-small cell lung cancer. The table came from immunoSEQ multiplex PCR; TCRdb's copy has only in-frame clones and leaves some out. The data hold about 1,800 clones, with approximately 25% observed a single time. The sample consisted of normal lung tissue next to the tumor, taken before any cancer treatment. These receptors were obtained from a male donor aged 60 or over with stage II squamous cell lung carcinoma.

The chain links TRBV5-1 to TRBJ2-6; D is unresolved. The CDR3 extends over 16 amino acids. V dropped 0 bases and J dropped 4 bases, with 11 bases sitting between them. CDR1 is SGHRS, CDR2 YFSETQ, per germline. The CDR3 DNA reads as TGCGCCAGCAGCTTGGTACCCACGGACGGGGCCAACGTCCTGACTTTC. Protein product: CASSLVPTDGANVLTF.

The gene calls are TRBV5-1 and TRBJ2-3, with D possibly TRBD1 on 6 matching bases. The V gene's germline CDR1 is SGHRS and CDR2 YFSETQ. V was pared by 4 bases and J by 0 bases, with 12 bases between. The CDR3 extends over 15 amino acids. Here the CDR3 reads CASSIHRASTDTQYF. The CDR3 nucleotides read TGCGCCAGCAGCATACACAGGGCAAGCACAGATACGCAGTATTTT.

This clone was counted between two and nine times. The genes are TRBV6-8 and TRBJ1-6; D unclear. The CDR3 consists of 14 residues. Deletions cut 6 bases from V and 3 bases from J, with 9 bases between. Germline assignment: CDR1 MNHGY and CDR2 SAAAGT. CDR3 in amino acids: CASREGDYNSPLHF. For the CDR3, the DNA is TGTGCCAGCAGGGAGGGCGACTATAATTCACCCCTCCACTTT.

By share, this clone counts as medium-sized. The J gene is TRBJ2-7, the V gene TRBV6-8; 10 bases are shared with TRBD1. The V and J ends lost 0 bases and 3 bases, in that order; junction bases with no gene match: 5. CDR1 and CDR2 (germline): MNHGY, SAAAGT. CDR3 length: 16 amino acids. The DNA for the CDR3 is TGTGCCAGCAGTTACTCGACGCGGACAGGGGGCTACGAGCAGTACTTC. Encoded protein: CASSYSTRTGGYEQYF.

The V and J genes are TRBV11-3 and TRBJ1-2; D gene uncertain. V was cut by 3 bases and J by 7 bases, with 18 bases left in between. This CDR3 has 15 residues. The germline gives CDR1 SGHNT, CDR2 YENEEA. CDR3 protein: CASSLNGPGVSGYTF. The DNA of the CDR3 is TGTGCCAGCAGCTTGAACGGCCCTGGGGTCTCTGGCTACACCTTC.

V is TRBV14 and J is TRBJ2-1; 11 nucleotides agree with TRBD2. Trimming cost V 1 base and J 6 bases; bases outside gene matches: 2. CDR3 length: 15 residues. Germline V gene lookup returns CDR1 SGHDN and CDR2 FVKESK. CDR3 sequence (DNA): TGTGCCAGCAGCCAAGTAGCGGGAGGGGGCAATGAGCAGTTCTTC. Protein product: CASSQVAGGGNEQFF.

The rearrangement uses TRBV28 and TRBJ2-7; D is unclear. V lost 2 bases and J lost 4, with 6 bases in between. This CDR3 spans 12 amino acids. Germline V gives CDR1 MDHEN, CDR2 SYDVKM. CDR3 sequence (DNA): TGTGCCAGCAGTTTACACGGATACGAGCAGTACTTC. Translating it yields CASSLHGYEQYF.

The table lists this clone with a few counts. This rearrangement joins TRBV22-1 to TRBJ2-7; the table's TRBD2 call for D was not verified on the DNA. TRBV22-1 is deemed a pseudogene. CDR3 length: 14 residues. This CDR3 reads CASSLGLAGERQYF. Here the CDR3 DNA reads TGTGCCAGCAGTTTAGGGCTAGCGGGGGAGAGGCAGTACTTC.

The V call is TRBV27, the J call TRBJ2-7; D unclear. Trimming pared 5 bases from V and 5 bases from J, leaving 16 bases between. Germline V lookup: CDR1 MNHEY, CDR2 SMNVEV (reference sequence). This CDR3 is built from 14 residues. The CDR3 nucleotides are TGTGCCAGCAGTACGGTTTACGGTGACCACGAGCAGTACTTC. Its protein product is CASSTVYGDHEQYF.

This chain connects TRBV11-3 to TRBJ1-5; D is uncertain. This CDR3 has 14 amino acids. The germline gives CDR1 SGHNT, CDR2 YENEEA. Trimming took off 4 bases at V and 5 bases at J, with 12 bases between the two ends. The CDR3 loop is CASSWAGLDQPQHF. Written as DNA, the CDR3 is TGTGCCAGCAGCTGGGCCGGGTTGGATCAGCCCCAGCATTTT. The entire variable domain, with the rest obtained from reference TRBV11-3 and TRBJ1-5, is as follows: EAGVVQSPRYKIIEKKQPVAFWCNPISGHNTLYWYLQNLGQGPELLIRYENEEAVDDSQLPKDRFSAERLKGVDSTLKIQPAELGDSAVYLCASSWAGLDQPQHFGDGTRLSIL.

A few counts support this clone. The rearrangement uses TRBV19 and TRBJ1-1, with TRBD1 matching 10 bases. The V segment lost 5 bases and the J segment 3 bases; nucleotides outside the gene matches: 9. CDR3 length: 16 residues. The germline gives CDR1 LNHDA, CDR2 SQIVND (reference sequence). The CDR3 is CASSVPGQGFDTEAFF. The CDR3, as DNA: TGTGCCAGTAGTGTCCCGGGACAGGGGTTCGACACTGAAGCTTTCTTT.

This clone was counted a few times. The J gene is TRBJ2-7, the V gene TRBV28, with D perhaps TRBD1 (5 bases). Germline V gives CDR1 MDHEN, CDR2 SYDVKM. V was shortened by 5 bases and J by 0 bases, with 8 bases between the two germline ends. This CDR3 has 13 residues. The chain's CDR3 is CASSRTPSYEQYF. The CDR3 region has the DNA TGTGCCAGCAGTCGGACACCCTCCTACGAGCAGTACTTC. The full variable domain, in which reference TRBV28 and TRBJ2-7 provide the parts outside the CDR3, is DVKVTQSSRYLVKRTGEKVFLECVQDMDHENMFWYRQDPGLGLRLIYFSYDVKMKEKGDIPEGYSVSREKKERFSLILESASTNQTSMYLCASSRTPSYEQYFGPGTRLTVT.

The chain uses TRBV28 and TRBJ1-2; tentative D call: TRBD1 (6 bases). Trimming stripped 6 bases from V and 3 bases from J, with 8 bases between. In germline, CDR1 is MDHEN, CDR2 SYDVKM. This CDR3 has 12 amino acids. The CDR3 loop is CASRSGDYGYTF. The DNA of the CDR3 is TGTGCCAGCAGGTCAGGGGACTATGGCTACACCTTC.

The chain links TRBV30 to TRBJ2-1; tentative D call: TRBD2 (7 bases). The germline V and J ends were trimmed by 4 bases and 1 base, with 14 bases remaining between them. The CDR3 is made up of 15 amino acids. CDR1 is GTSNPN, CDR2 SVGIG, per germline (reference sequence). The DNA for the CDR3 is TGTGCCTGGACCTTTGGGGGGGCGTCCTACAATGAGCAGTTCTTC. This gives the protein CAWTFGGASYNEQFF.

CDR3 amino acids: CSVTRDFLTGELFF. CDR3 bases: TGCAGCGTCACCCGGGACTTTCTGACCGGGGAGCTGTTTTTT. V and J are TRBV29-1 and TRBJ2-2; possible D gene TRBD2, 6 bases. The germline V gene encodes CDR1 SQVTM and CDR2 ANQGSEA. CDR3 length: 14 residues. Between the trimmed V and J ends, which lost 6 bases and 5 bases, there was a span of 16 bases.

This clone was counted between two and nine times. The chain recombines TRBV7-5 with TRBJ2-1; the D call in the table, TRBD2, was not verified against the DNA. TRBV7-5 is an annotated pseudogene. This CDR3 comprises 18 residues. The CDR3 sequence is CASSPLSWSANSYNEQFF. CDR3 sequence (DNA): TGTGCCAGCAGCCCCCTGTCTTGGAGCGCAAACTCCTACAATGAGCAGTTCTTC.

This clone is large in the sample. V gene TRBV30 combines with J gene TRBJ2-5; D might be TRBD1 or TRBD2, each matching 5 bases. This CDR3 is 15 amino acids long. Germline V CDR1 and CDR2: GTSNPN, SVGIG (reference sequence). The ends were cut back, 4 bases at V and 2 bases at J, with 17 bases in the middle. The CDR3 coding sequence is TGTGCCTGGATCCCCGGGGCCTGGAAACAAGAGACCCAGTACTTC. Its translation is CAWIPGAWKQETQYF.

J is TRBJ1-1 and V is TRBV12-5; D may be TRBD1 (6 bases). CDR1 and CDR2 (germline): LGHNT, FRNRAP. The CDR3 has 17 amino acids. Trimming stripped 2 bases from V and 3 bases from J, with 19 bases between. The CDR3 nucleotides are TGTGCTAGTGGTTTGTCCCTAGGGGGGGGAACGGACACTGAAGCTTTCTTT. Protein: CASGLSLGGGTDTEAFF.

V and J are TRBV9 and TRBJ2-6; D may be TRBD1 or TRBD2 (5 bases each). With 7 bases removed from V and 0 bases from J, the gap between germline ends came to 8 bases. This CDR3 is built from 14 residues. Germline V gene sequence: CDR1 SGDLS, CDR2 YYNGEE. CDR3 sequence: CASGGISGANVLTF. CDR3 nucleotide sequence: TGTGCCAGCGGGGGAATCTCTGGGGCCAACGTCCTGACTTTC.

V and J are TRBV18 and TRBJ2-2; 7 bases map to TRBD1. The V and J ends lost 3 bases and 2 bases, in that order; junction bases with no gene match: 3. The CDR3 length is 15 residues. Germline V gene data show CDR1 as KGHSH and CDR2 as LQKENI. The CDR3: CASSPGTDNTGELFF. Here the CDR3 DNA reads TGTGCCAGCTCACCCGGGACAGACAACACCGGGGAGCTGTTTTTT.

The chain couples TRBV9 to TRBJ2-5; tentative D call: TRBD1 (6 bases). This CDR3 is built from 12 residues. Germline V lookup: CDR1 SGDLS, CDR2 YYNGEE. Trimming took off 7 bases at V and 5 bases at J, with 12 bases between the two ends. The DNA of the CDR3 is TGTGCCAGCCGAGGGGGTGGGGAGACCCAGTACTTC. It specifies CASRGGGETQYF.

CDR3 protein: CASGKMGVNTEAFF. For the CDR3, the DNA is TGTGCCAGCGGAAAAATGGGAGTGAACACTGAAGCTTTCTTT. This chain links TRBV6-8 with TRBJ1-1, with D unresolved. Trimming left V 8 bases short and J 0 bases short, with 13 bases between. The CDR3 loop spans 14 amino acids. The germline V gene has CDR1 MNHGY and CDR2 SAAAGT.

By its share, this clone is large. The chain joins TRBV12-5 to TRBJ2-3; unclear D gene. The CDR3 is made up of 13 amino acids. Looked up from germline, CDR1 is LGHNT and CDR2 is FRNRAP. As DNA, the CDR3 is TGTGCCACGACGAGCCTCGGGACAGATACGCAGTATTTT. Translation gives CATTSLGTDTQYF.